This is a list of T cell receptor beta chains from one sample in a study of T cell responses to AZD1222 COVID-19 vaccine. Sequencing was performed with immunoSEQ multiplex PCR; in TCRdb, only in-frame clones are kept and a portion is missing. Found here are around 94,000 clones, roughly 90% of them singletons; the top ten hold 15% to 20%. The sample here was peripheral blood, taken on day 0 of AZD1222 vaccination. The receptors derive from an adult in good health. The CDR3 runs from the conserved cysteine through the conserved F or W. Each record gives: CDR3 DNA, CDR3 protein, D gene, clone size, V gene, CDR3 length, J gene. A D gene is named only where the DNA matches it firmly. For some rows the clone size is stated as once, few or many, or as a class when expanded; others skip it.

TGTGCCAGCAGTGGACACATGAACACTGAAGCTTTCTTT CASSGHMNTEAFF . once TRBV28 13 TRBJ1-1
TGTGCCAGCAGCTTAGCGATTGAGGGCGCGGGTTTCTTT CASSLAIEGAGFF . . TRBV7-2 13 TRBJ1-1
TGTGCCAGTTCGTGGGGGTTTCAAGAGACCCAGTACTTC CASSWGFQETQYF . . TRBV7-9 13 TRBJ2-5
TGTGCCATCAGTGAAGGCTCCCCTAGCAATCAGCCCCAGCATTTT CAISEGSPSNQPQHF . . TRBV10-3 15 TRBJ1-5
TGTGCCAGCAGCCTCGCGGACATTTACAATGAGCAGTTCTTC CASSLADIYNEQFF . . TRBV7-9 14 TRBJ2-1
TGTGCCAGTAGGCCCCCGGGCCAAGGGAACACTGAAGCTTTCTTT CASRPPGQGNTEAFF . . TRBV19 15 TRBJ1-1
TGTGCCAGCAGCTTATCCCAGGGCGGCGAGCAGTACTTC CASSLSQGGEQYF . . TRBV7-2 13 TRBJ2-7
TGTGCCAGCTCAAGGACAGCAACTAATGAAAAACTGTTTTTT CASSRTATNEKLFF . . TRBV18 14 TRBJ1-4
TGTGCCAGCAGCGTAGGGACTAGCGTTTACGAGCAGTACTTC CASSVGTSVYEQYF TRBD2 few TRBV9 14 TRBJ2-7
TGTGCCAGCAGTTCCCTAGCCAGGAGCTATGGCTACACCTTC CASSSLARSYGYTF . . TRBV6-2/TRBV6-3 14 TRBJ1-2
TGCGCCAGCAGCTTACCCCAAGCGGCTGGCTACACCTTC CASSLPQAAGYTF . . TRBV5-1 13 TRBJ1-2
TGTGCCAGCAGCGATAGCCCCGGGACAGCCTCTTACGAGCAGTACTTC CASSDSPGTASYEQYF TRBD1 . TRBV9 16 TRBJ2-7
TGTGCCAGCAGCTCGGGACAGGCTAATTCACCCCTCCACTTT CASSSGQANSPLHF TRBD1 . TRBV7-9 14 TRBJ1-6
TGTGCCAGCAGTTCCTCCGGGACGGTGAATCAGCCCCAGCATTTT CASSSSGTVNQPQHF . . TRBV28 15 TRBJ1-5
TGTGCCAGCAGTCTAATGGAACTAGAAACGACCCAGCATTTT CASSLMELETTQHF . . TRBV28 14 TRBJ1-5
TGTGCCAGCAGCTTTTCCTGGGGGGGGCCGAACACCGGGGAGCTGTTTTTT CASSFSWGGPNTGELFF . . TRBV11-3 17 TRBJ2-2
TGTGCCAGCAGCCTAAGGATACAGGTGAACACTGAAGCTTTCTTT CASSLRIQVNTEAFF . once TRBV6-5 15 TRBJ1-1
TGTGCCAGCAGCTTAGATCGGGGCTATGGCTACACCTTC CASSLDRGYGYTF . . TRBV7-2 13 TRBJ1-2
TGTGCCAGCAGACTTACAGGGGCGCGAGGCTACACCTTC CASRLTGARGYTF TRBD1 . TRBV6-5 13 TRBJ1-2
TGTGCCAGCACCCCCCTAGGCAGTCTTAACACTGAAGCTTTCTTT CASTPLGSLNTEAFF . . TRBV28 15 TRBJ1-1
TGTGCCAGCAGCTCCTCTGTGAGCCTGGACTATGGCTACACCTTC CASSSSVSLDYGYTF . . TRBV7-6 15 TRBJ1-2
TGTGCCAGCAGCCAAGGACAGTTTAATGAAAAACTGTTTTTT CASSQGQFNEKLFF . . TRBV3-1/TRBV3-2 14 TRBJ1-4
TGTGCCAGCAGTTCCGGGACTAGCGGGTTAACCGGGGAGCTGTTTTTT CASSSGTSGLTGELFF TRBD2 . TRBV28 16 TRBJ2-2
TGCGCCAGCAGCTTGGGAGGACTAGAAAGGCAAACCGGGGAGCTGTTTTTT CASSLGGLERQTGELFF TRBD2 once TRBV5-1 17 TRBJ2-2
TGTGCCACCAGTGATGTGGACAGGTCGAACACCGGGGAGCTGTTTTTT CATSDVDRSNTGELFF TRBD1 . TRBV24-1 16 TRBJ2-2
TGCGCCAGCAGCTTGAGTCTAGCGGGGAGCAATGAGCAGTTCTTC CASSLSLAGSNEQFF TRBD2 . TRBV5-1 15 TRBJ2-1
TGCGCCAGCAGCCAAGAAGGAGGGGGTGGAGAGACCCAGTACTTC CASSQEGGGGETQYF . . TRBV4-3 15 TRBJ2-5
TGTGCCAGCAGCCAAGACTGGTCGGATGAGCAGTTCTTC CASSQDWSDEQFF . few TRBV4-2 13 TRBJ2-1
TGTGCCAGCAGTTCAACGGGGGAGACCCAGTACTTC CASSSTGETQYF . once TRBV11-2 12 TRBJ2-5
TGTGCCAGCAGACAAGACAACAGGGCTCAGGACACCTTC CASRQDNRAQDTF . . TRBV2 13 TRBJ1-2
TGTGCCAGCAGTTCCGGGACAGGGGCCCCAGGGGGCCACGAGCAGTACTTC CASSSGTGAPGGHEQYF TRBD1 . TRBV5-5 17 TRBJ2-7
TGTGCCAGCAGTCTGGGAGAGACCCAGTACTTC CASSLGETQYF . . TRBV2 11 TRBJ2-5
TGCGCCAGCAGCCAAGAGGGACAGGGGGACGAGCAGTACTTC CASSQEGQGDEQYF TRBD1 . TRBV4-1 14 TRBJ2-7
TGTGCCAGCTCCCGACCCGGGGTTGACACTGAAGCTTTCTTT CASSRPGVDTEAFF . once TRBV18 14 TRBJ1-1
TGCGCCAGCAGCCCCGGGACTAGCGGGAGGGAAGATACGCAGTATTTT CASSPGTSGREDTQYF TRBD2 . TRBV5-1 16 TRBJ2-3
TGCGCCAGCAGCCAAGGCGGGAGCGGGAGGGCAGATACGCAGTATTTT CASSQGGSGRADTQYF TRBD2 . TRBV4-3 16 TRBJ2-3
TGTGCCAGCACGGGGGCAACAGCATACAATGAGCAGTTCTTC CASTGATAYNEQFF . . TRBV7-2 14 TRBJ2-1